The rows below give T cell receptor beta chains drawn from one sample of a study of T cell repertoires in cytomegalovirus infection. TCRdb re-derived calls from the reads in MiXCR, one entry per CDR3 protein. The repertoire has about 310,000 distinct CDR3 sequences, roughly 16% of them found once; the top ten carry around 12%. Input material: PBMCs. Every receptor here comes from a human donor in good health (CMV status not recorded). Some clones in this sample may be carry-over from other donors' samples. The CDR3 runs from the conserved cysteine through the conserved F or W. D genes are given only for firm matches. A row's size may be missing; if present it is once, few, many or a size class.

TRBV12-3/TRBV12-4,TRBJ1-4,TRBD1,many,CASSNRGLSEKLFF,TGTGCCAGCAGTAACAGGGGGCTTAGTGAAAAACTGTTTTTT
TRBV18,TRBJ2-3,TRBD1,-,CASSPAATGGSDTQYF,TGTGCCAGCTCACCAGCCGCGACAGGGGGTTCAGATACGCAGTATTTT
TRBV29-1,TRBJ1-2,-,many,CSVAHMGGGYTF,TGCAGCGTTGCCCACATGGGAGGTGGCTACACCTTC
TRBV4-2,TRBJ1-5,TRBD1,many,CASSQITGQGAGEPQHF,TGTGCCAGCAGCCAGATCACGGGACAGGGAGCCGGGGAGCCCCAGCATTTT
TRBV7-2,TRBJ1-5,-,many,CASTPLIGSNQPQHF,TGTGCCAGCACCCCACTAATAGGGAGCAATCAGCCCCAGCATTTT
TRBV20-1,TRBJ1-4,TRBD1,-,CSAGQGDEKLFF,TGCAGTGCGGGACAGGGTGATGAAAAACTGTTTTTT
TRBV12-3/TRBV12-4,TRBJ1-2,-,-,CASSLAAHGYTF,TGTGCCAGCAGTTTAGCCGCCCATGGCTACACCTTC
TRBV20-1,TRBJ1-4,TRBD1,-,CSATRTGNNEKLFF,TGCAGTGCTACTCGGACAGGCAATAATGAAAAACTGTTTTTT
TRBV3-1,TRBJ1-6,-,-,CASSQMLTTGSPLHF,TGTGCCAGCAGCCAAATGCTTACCACGGGTTCACCCCTCCACTTT
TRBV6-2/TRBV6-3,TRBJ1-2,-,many,CASTTRAYYGYTF,TGTGCCAGCACAACCCGGGCCTACTATGGCTACACCTTC
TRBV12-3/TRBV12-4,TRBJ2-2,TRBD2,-,CASSTSGGAPTGELFF,TGTGCCAGCAGCACGAGCGGGGGGGCCCCGACCGGGGAGCTGTTTTTT
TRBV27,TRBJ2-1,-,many,CASSPLRSGMGTEQFF,TGTGCCAGCAGTCCCCTCCGGTCGGGTATGGGCACCGAGCAGTTCTTC
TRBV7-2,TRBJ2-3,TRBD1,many,CASRNGQGPDTQYF,TGTGCCAGCAGAAACGGACAGGGTCCAGATACGCAGTATTTT
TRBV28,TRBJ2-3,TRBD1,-,CASSPGQGARDTQYF,TGTGCCAGCAGTCCCGGACAGGGGGCAAGGGATACGCAGTATTTT
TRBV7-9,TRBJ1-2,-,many,CASSLENRDTWNYGYTF,TGTGCCAGCAGCCTCGAAAACCGGGACACCTGGAACTATGGCTACACCTTC
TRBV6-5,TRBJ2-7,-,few,CASSYSSAGEGTYEQYF,TGTGCCAGCAGTTACTCGAGTGCCGGTGAGGGGACCTACGAGCAGTACTTC
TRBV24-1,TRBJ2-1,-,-,CATSGWTPGNEQFF,TGTGCCACCAGTGGCTGGACTCCGGGGAATGAGCAGTTCTTC
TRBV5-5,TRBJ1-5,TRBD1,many,CASSSGQGAGQPQHF,TGTGCCAGCAGCTCGGGACAGGGGGCCGGGCAGCCCCAGCATTTT
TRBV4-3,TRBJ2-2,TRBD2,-,CASSLLTGPAGNTGELIF,TGCGCCAGCAGCCTCCTGACTGGGCCAGCGGGGAACACCGGGGAGCTGATTTTT
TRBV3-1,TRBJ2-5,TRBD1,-,CASSPNDRDGETQYF,TGTGCCAGCAGCCCTAATGACAGGGACGGAGAGACCCAGTACTTC
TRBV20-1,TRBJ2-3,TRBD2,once,CSAIDGGAGDTQYF,TGCAGTGCAATCGACGGGGGGGCCGGAGATACGCAGTATTTT
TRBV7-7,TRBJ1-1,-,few,CASSLAWNTEAFF,TGTGCTAGCAGCTTAGCCTGGAACACTGAAGCTTTCTTT
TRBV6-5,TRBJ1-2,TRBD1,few,CASRTGFIPSANYGYTF,TGTGCCAGCCGGACAGGTTTCATCCCTTCAGCTAACTATGGCTACACCTTC
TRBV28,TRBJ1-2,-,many,CASSLGRGYGYTF,TGTGCCAGCAGTTTAGGGAGGGGTTATGGCTACACCTTC
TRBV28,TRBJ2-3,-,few,CASRLRGTSTDTQYF,TGTGCCAGCAGGTTACGGGGGACTAGCACAGATACGCAGTATTTT
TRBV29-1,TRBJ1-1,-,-,CSVIPQNTEAFF,TGCAGCGTGATACCACAGAACACTGAAGCTTTCTTT
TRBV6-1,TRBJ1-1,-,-,CASRRERGTEAFF,TGTGCCAGCAGAAGGGAGAGGGGGACTGAAGCTTTCTTT
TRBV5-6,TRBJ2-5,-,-,CASRSTGSPQETQYF,TGTGCCAGCAGGTCTACAGGGTCCCCGCAAGAGACCCAGTACTTC